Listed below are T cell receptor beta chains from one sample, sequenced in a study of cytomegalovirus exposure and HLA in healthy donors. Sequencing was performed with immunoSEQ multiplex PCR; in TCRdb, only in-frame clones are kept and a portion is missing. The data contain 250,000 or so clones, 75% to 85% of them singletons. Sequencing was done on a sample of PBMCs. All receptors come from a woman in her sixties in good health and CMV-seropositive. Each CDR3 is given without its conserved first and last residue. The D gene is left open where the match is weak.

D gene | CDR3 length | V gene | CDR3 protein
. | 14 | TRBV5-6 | ASSIGDLAYPDTQY
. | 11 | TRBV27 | ASNLRRSDEQF
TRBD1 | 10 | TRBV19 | ASNGQGYEQY
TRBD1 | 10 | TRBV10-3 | AIGGTGPEAF
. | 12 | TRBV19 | ASSLDTEYNEQF
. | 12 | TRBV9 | ASSVGGTYNEQF
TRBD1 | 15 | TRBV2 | ASRVGTGALRNTEAF
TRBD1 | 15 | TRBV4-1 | ASSQAGTGLANYGYT
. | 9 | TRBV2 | ASIRYTEAF
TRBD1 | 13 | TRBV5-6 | ASSSRQGHTDTQY
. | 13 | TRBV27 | ASSTPTGNNSPLH
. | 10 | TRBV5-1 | ASSGGVGTQY
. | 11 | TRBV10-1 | ASSLVLSDTQY
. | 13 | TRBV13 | ASSPATGTVTEQF
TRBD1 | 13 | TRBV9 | ASSASDRGHTEAF
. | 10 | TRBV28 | ASSLRNTEAF
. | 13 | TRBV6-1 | ASWDLRQGSAEQY